The text below deals with one T cell receptor (beta chain). It lacks a known antigen. Base quality data are lacking; no much larger clone is found one base away. The sample originates from a study of cytomegalovirus exposure and HLA in healthy donors (dated 2017 in TCRdb). For context, the study as a whole: In an earlier analysis of several hundred of the donors, less than 350 Gb of sequence data and roughly 100 million unique TCR beta sequences from roughly 200 million T cells were reported. The study was designed to test whether signatures of past pathogen exposure could be identified by cataloging public T cell receptors. Approximately 310 gigabases of sequencing data and around 88 million unique TCR sequences made up an early release that covered under 750 HLA-typed donors. A later genetic analysis took genome-wide SNP genotypes for about three fifths of the roughly 670 donors and used that subset as a discovery cohort. Alongside the repertoire data, information on donor age, sex, ethnicity and CMV serostatus was compiled. Besides the first cohort of 500 to 700 subjects, a separate validation cohort made up of over a hundred different subjects was used. Every discovery cohort repertoire had been produced on one sequencing platform. Because of strong linkage in the cohort, 5 or 6 DR-DQ haplotypes were treated as single units for association and clustering. Rather than using new phenotypic data, the later analysis identified candidate immune exposures from TCR beta sequences and from how often those sequences occurred across donors. To predict cytomegalovirus infection status, the study combined high-throughput TCR immunosequencing, statistical association of individual TCRs with disease status, and machine learning. A later analysis re-analyzed previously published TCR beta repertoires from approximately 670 donors and added high-resolution HLA genotyping to study TCR occurrence patterns. Among about 370 genotyped donors of the cohort, an average of about 220,000 unique TCR beta nucleotide sequences was sequenced per donor, of which about 19% were non-productive. Both class I and class II loci were covered by HLA typing, at four-digit resolution. Among the 398 genotyped donors, approximately 77% belonged to the genetic ancestry cluster associated with self-reported Caucasian donors. The number of donors typed differed by locus, with roughly 629-640 for A, B, C, DRB1 and DQB1, around 520 for DQA1, 600 to 610 for DPA1, and under 490 for DPB1. To decide whether each TCR beta V gene segment behaved as functional or pseudogenic, an earlier analysis of 587 of the donors relied on high-throughput TCR beta sequencing. The study profiled the T cell repertoires of about 640 subjects by immunosequencing and related them to cytomegalovirus serostatus.

Including the terminal cysteine and phenylalanine, the CDR3 comprises 13 residues. Just CDR3 DNA is preserved here, 39 bases in frame from base 1. V loses 3 bases of germline sequence and J loses 10 bases, and the interval between the two ends is 15 bases. The germline V gene supplies CDR1 LGHNT and CDR2 FRNRAP. Libraries were prepared through the immunoSEQ multiplex PCR assay. For the multiplex PCR, a mixture combining 60 forward primers for TCR Vbeta segments and 13 reverse primers for TCR Jbeta segments was used. A multiplex PCR assay on genomic DNA amplified the CDR3 region of rearranged TCR beta genes. On the Illumina HiSeq System, the amplified TCR beta libraries were sequenced as 87-base-pair reads. The original pipeline was this. A later analysis counted tens of millions of unique TCR beta chains across the 550 to 800 repertoires, and 10 million to 11 million of these chains were shared by at least two donors. To remove PCR and sequencing errors, raw reads were error-corrected and collapsed into unique sequences using a nearest-neighbor algorithm that merged closely related sequences. CDR3 sequences were aligned to IMGT reference sequences to assign V, D and J gene segments. Each retained sequence needed at least a six-nucleotide match to both a V gene segment and a J gene segment. A rearrangement counted as productive if the CDR3 had no stop codons and remained in frame with V and J, and every other rearrangement counted as non-productive. CDR3 was defined by IMGT convention, running from the second conserved V-encoded cysteine to the conserved J-encoded phenylalanine. Sequences without an unambiguous match to a single V gene segment were excluded from the earlier analysis of a few hundred of the donors. An earlier analysis of several hundred of the donors called V segments functional above 56.7% productive rearrangements and segregating when the between-donor standard deviation exceeded 5%. A statistical classification framework was built to diagnose cytomegalovirus status from the catalog of TCR beta chain sequences. In a later analysis, TCR nucleotide sequences were compared against IMGT/GENE-DB human TR gene sequences so that V and J genes could be assigned. A later analysis assigned CDR3 sequences and most-parsimonious VDJ recombination scenarios with the TCRdist pipeline. In a later analysis, every TCR beta chain was defined by the combination of its CDR3 amino acid sequence and its V-gene family, and reads without a unique V-gene family were dropped. To address suspected cross-contamination and a sequencing artifact, a later analysis removed some 620 highly shared, low-generation-probability nucleotide sequences. A later analysis calculated a clonal expansion index for each public chain from normalized within-repertoire ranks of inferred template counts. Generation probabilities in a later analysis came from a VDJ recombination model fitted to out-of-frame rearrangements, and those results were checked against IGoR. A later analysis scored TCR-TCR, TCR-HLA and TCR-CMV co-occurrence with hypergeometric tests, applying a repertoire-size bias correction to TCR pairs. False discovery rates were estimated in a later analysis by permuting HLA or CMV assignments 20 times. A later analysis grouped co-occurring TCRs with DBSCAN, adding TCRdist sequence similarity when clustering within HLA-allele-positive subsets. Repertoires with fewer than 30,000 or more than 120,000 public chains were left out of co-occurrence clustering, as were a few repertoires with anomalous nucleotide sharing. Drawn from immuneACCESS, this table holds only the in-frame rearrangements with V and J called that TCRdb kept. Clones are partly lost; checked studies trace under half to an unresolved V gene and leave the rest unexplained. V and J calls and clone size are copied from that table; D and trimming were computed from the DNA. Across this sample there are about 150,000 clones, with under 80% seen only once. Roughly 13% of the sample belongs to the ten largest clones.

The paper as a whole reports these results and caveats: Most TCR sequences were seen in very few donors, while some public TCRs were found in many individuals. A total of 150 to 200 TCR beta chains were listed by the study as associated with cytomegalovirus. HLA typing was unavailable for some donors at each locus, so association tests used only the typed subset. In this cohort, only TCR beta chains were sequenced, and detectable features were limited by the absence of alpha or paired-chain data. The sequencing pipeline was judged likely to have produced a cluster of highly shared sequence variants as a technical artifact. According to the authors, the approach could potentially be generalized to other disease states and immunological phenotypes. Some IMGT-functional V segments, including TRBV6-2 and TRBV6-3, could not be distinguished by the 87-base-pair reads and were therefore excluded. For the cohort, immune exposure information was limited to CMV serostatus. In a later analysis, the rate of TCR association differed among HLA loci, with DRB1 alleles having the most associated TCRs and HLA-C alleles having the fewest. Because counts were too low, 15 to 20 rarely observed V segments, including chromosome 9 orphons, were excluded from the earlier analysis of under 650 of the donors. In an earlier analysis of 587 of the donors, most TCR beta V segments appeared in productive rearrangements about 90% or about 30% of the time, broadly matching IMGT annotations. In vitro tests confirmed that three of the cytomegalovirus-associated TCR beta chains recognize cytomegalovirus antigens. According to a later analysis, parvovirus B19, influenza, CMV and Epstein-Barr virus appeared linked to several top co-occurrence clusters. Most CMV-associated TCR beta chains appeared to be HLA-restricted in a later analysis, and the HLA associations seemed to be driven largely by CMV exposure. At a false discovery rate of 0.05, a later analysis linked 15,000 to 20,000 TCR beta sequences to specific HLA alleles. In both the original and validation cohorts, the classifier was reported to diagnose cytomegalovirus status with high specificity and sensitivity. Strong co-occurrence of HLA alleles, especially DR and DQ, made assigning TCR associations to individual alleles difficult. A later analysis found that HLA-associated TCR beta chains were more clonally expanded and had lower generation probabilities than equally common non-associated chains. V-gene and J-gene trimming of TCR beta chains was associated with a missense DCLRE1C variant in a later genetic analysis, and the association was replicated in an independent cohort. A further reported finding was that TCR beta sequences accurately predicted the HLA-A and HLA-B alleles for most subjects in the first cohort. Compared with the approximately 710-donor mean, donors in an Asian-associated ancestry cluster had fewer N-insertions in productive TCRs, according to a later genetic analysis. Correlated functional status among segregating V segments might be attributable to linkage disequilibrium, but an unknown experimental factor could not be ruled out. Sequencing depth was assumed to be roughly uniform across donors in the presence/absence analyses, though that assumption may not hold.

The cohort consisted of 650 to 700 healthy bone marrow donors. At the time of sampling, every cohort member was nominally healthy, though immune exposures that went unrecorded were likely present. The donor was CMV seropositive and belonged to the group of 250 to 300 seropositive cohort members. A peripheral blood sample was provided by each donor, and peripheral blood mononuclear cells were used for TCR beta sequencing. Genomic DNA extraction from the blood cell samples was performed with the Qiagen DNeasy Blood Extraction Kit. The specimen was PBMCs. The TCR sequence derives from a woman aged 50 to 60 in good health and CMV-seropositive. The V and J genes are TRBV12-5 and TRBJ1-1; the D region possibly corresponds to TRBD1 (5 bases align). In nucleotides, the sequence is TGTGCTAGTGGTTTCTGGGGTTTGGGGGGAGCTTTCTTT. It translates to CASGFWGLGGAFF.